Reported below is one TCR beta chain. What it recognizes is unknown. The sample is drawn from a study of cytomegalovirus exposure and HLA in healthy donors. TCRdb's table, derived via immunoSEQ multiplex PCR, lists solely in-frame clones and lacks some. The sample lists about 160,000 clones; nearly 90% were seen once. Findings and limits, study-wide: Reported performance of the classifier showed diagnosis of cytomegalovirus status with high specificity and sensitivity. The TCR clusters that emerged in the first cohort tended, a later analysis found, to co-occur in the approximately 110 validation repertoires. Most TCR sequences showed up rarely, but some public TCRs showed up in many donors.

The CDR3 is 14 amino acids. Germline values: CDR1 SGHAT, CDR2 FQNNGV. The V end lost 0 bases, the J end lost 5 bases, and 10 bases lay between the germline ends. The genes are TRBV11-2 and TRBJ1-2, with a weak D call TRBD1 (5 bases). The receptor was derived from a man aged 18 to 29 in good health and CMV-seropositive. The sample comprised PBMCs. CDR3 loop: CASSLEGVIYGYTF. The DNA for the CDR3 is TGTGCCAGCAGCTTAGAAGGGGTCATTTATGGCTACACCTTC. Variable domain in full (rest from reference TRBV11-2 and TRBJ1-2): EAGVAQSPRYKIIEKRQSVAFWCNPISGHATLYWYQQILGQGPKLLIQFQNNGVVDDSQLPKDRFSAERLKGVDSTLKIQPAKLEDSAVYLCASSLEGVIYGYTFGSGTRLTVV.